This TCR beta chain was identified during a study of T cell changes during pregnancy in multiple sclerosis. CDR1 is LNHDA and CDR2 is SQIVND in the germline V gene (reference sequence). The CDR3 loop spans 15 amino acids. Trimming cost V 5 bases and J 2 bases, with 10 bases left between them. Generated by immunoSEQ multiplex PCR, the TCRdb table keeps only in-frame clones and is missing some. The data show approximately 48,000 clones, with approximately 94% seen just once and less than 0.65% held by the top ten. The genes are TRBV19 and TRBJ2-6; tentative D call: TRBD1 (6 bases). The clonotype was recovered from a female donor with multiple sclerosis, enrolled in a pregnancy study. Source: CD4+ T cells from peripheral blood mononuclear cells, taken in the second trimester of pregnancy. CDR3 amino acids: CASSVTGTGANVLTF. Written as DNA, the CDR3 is TGTGCCAGTAGTGTTACAGGGACTGGGGCCAACGTCCTGACTTTC.